The rows below give T cell receptor beta chains drawn from one sample of a study of OX40 agonist ivuxolimab in advanced cancers. The protocol was immunoSEQ multiplex PCR, while the TCRdb copy is restricted to in-frame clones and leaves out a portion. The sample holds about 71,000 clones, 80% to 85% seen once. The material sequenced was CD4+ or CD8+ T cells sorted from blood, taken in a trial of the OX40 agonist ivuxolimab. The origin of the receptors is an adult with an advanced solid tumor such as melanoma, head and neck, liver or kidney cancer. The CDR3 runs from the conserved cysteine through the conserved F or W. A D gene is named only where the DNA matches it firmly. A clone size is listed for some rows: how often the clone was seen (once, few, many), or a class if it is expanded.

J gene | clone size | D gene | V gene | CDR3 protein | CDR3 DNA
TRBJ2-3 | - | - | TRBV5-1 | CASSFSGTSTDTQYF | TGCGCCAGCAGCTTCTCCGGGACTAGCACAGATACGCAGTATTTT
TRBJ1-2 | - | TRBD1 | TRBV2 | CASSESGQGATKDGYTF | TGTGCCAGCAGTGAAAGTGGGCAGGGGGCTACGAAAGATGGCTACACCTTC
TRBJ1-1 | - | - | TRBV18 | CASSPGWEETEAFF | TGTGCCAGCTCTCCCGGGTGGGAAGAGACTGAAGCTTTCTTT
TRBJ2-1 | - | - | TRBV6-5 | CASSNGYSYNEQFF | TGTGCCAGCAGTAACGGTTACTCCTACAATGAGCAGTTCTTC
TRBJ2-3 | - | TRBD2 | TRBV5-4 | CASRLAVTDTQYF | TGTGCCAGCAGACTAGCGGTCACAGATACGCAGTATTTT
TRBJ2-7 | - | - | TRBV14 | CASSQDGRGASYEQYF | TGTGCCAGCAGCCAAGATGGCCGAGGAGCCTCCTACGAGCAGTACTTC
TRBJ2-1 | - | - | TRBV5-4 | CASSLVGGNEQFF | TGTGCCAGCAGCTTGGTGGGGGGAAATGAGCAGTTCTTC
TRBJ2-7 | many | - | TRBV27 | CASSPTPRGAIYEQYF | TGTGCCAGCAGTCCCACCCCGAGGGGCGCGATCTACGAGCAGTACTTC
TRBJ1-4 | - | - | TRBV5-8 | CASSKDRTLNEKLFF | TGTGCCAGCAGCAAGGACCGAACCCTTAATGAAAAACTGTTTTTT
TRBJ1-4 | - | - | TRBV10-3 | CAISESQGVGEKLFF | TGTGCCATCAGTGAGTCCCAAGGGGTAGGTGAAAAACTGTTTTTT
TRBJ2-7 | once | TRBD2 | TRBV2 | CASSEEVARESIYEQYF | TGTGCCAGCAGTGAAGAGGTAGCGCGGGAGAGTATCTACGAGCAGTACTTC
TRBJ1-6 | - | TRBD1 | TRBV6-1 | CASSEFVEGATFYNSPLHF | TGTGCCAGCAGTGAATTCGTCGAGGGGGCCACCTTCTATAATTCACCCCTCCACTTT
TRBJ1-3 | - | - | TRBV5-1 | CASSLDRPSGNTIYF | TGCGCCAGCAGCTTGGACAGGCCTTCTGGAAACACCATATATTTT
TRBJ1-1 | - | - | TRBV5-1 | CASIDQQGGKAFF | TGCGCCAGCATCGACCAACAGGGAGGGAAAGCTTTCTTT
TRBJ1-1 | - | - | TRBV7-9 | CASSTMDSMNTEAFF | TGTGCCAGCAGTACCATGGACAGCATGAACACTGAAGCTTTCTTT
TRBJ2-2 | - | - | TRBV18 | CASSPDGQNTGELFF | TGTGCCAGCTCACCGGACGGACAGAACACCGGGGAGCTGTTTTTT
TRBJ2-7 | - | TRBD2 | TRBV2 | CASILVPGLAGGSHEQYF | TGTGCCAGCATCTTAGTCCCGGGACTAGCGGGAGGGAGCCACGAGCAGTACTTC
TRBJ1-5 | - | - | TRBV7-2 | CASSLLEGQPQHF | TGTGCCAGCAGCCTGCTCGAGGGGCAGCCCCAGCATTTT
TRBJ1-2 | - | - | TRBV11-1 | CASSPPGLVGYTF | TGTGCCAGCAGCCCACCCGGCTTGGTTGGCTACACCTTC
TRBJ1-1 | - | TRBD1 | TRBV10-3 | CAISRQGNTEAFF | TGTGCCATCAGTAGACAGGGGAACACTGAAGCTTTCTTT
TRBJ2-7 | - | - | TRBV11-2 | CASSLVFRVSSYEQYF | TGTGCCAGCAGCTTAGTATTCCGTGTTAGCTCCTACGAGCAGTACTTC
TRBJ2-2 | few | - | TRBV7-3 | CASSPGGRANTGELFF | TGTGCCAGCAGCCCTGGGGGGCGGGCGAACACCGGGGAGCTGTTTTTT
TRBJ2-7 | few | TRBD1 | TRBV10-2 | CASRVGQGTYEQYF | TGCGCCAGCAGGGTGGGACAGGGTACCTACGAGCAGTACTTC
TRBJ2-3 | - | TRBD2 | TRBV5-1 | CASSLALAGADTQYF | TGCGCCAGCAGCTTGGCCCTAGCGGGAGCAGATACGCAGTATTTT